This T cell receptor beta chain emerged from a study of shared clonotypes between healthy human individuals. Worth noting for this clone: The antigen is undetermined.

Whole-study findings and limits: Only blood was sampled; tissue repertoires likely differ. Deeper or shallower sequencing was expected to change how clonotypes are shared among donors.

The V gene lost 6 bases and the J gene lost 2 bases, with 6 bases spanning the gap. This CDR3 spans 11 amino acids. Germline values: CDR1 DFQATT, CDR2 SNEGSKA (reference sequence). Data came from immunoSEQ multiplex PCR; TCRdb stores just in-frame clones and leaves some out. The sample holds 2 million to 2.5 million clones, approximately 94% seen once. Into CD45RA+ naive and CD45RA-negative memory subsets, the CD4+ cells were split. The chain employs TRBV20-1 and TRBJ2-3, with D hard to call. The sample comprised naive CD4+ T cells sorted from blood. Subset indicated: CD45RA+ positively selected. This TCR derives from a young man in good health. CDR3 DNA sequence: TGCAGTGCAGGATACACAGATACGCAGTATTTT. Encoded protein: CSAGYTDTQYF.